This T cell receptor (beta chain) was found in a study of blood T cell repertoires in COVID-19. Whole-study context: The samples span acute and convalescent COVID-19 from the United States, Italy and Spain. The cDNA or gDNA used as material had been derived from T cells, B-cell-depleted T cells, or PBMCs.

Methods used by the authors: Using reference gene primer amplification, nucleated cell counts were estimated. Repertoires were generated with immunoSEQ multiplex PCR, while TCRdb's copy carries only in-frame clones and drops some. The DNA gave D and trimming, while V, J and clone size come from that table. In the table there are about 97,000 clones, 75% to 95% of which are singletons. CDR3 length: 13 residues. The junction had 5 bases not matched to a gene; V was cut back by 8 bases and J by 3 bases. This chain connects TRBV12-3 or TRBV12-4 to TRBJ1-1; 8 bases align to TRBD1. The specimen sequenced was peripheral blood. The clonotype originates from a man aged 60 to 69 with acute or convalescent COVID-19. CDR3 DNA sequence: TGTGCCAGCGGACAGGGTCATGACACTGAAGCTTTCTTT. Translated, it gives CASGQGHDTEAFF.